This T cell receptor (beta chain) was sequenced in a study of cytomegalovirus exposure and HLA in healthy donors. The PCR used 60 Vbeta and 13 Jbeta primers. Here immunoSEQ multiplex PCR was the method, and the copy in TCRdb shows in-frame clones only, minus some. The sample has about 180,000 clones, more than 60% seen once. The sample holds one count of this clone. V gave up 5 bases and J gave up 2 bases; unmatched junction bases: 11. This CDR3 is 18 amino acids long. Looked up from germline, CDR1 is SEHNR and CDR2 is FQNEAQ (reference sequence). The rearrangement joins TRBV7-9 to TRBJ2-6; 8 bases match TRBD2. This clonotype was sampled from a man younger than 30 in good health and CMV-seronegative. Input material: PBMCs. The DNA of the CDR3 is TGTGCCAGCAGCGACCACCTGGACGGGGGGGCTGGGGCCAACGTCCTGACTTTC. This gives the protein CASSDHLDGGAGANVLTF.